This record looks at one T cell receptor (beta chain) sequence and its context. The sample originates from a study of response to subunit inactivated influenza vaccine. CDR3 size: 13 residues. The germline V gene has CDR1 SGHRS and CDR2 YFSETQ. Trimming left V 6 bases short and J 1 base short, with 10 bases between. MiXCR, run by TCRdb on the RT-PCR reads, gives a single entry per CDR3 protein. The profile shows hundreds of thousands of distinct CDR3 sequences, 11% to 15% of them singletons. Sequenced here: PBMCs from blood, sampled roughly 15 days before vaccination. This chain connects TRBV5-1 to TRBJ1-1; D is ambiguous. The receptor's source is a man over 45 who received an inactivated influenza vaccine. The CDR3, as DNA: TGCGCCAGCAACGAGGGAGGGAACACTGAAGCTTTCTTT. Translation: CASNEGGNTEAFF.